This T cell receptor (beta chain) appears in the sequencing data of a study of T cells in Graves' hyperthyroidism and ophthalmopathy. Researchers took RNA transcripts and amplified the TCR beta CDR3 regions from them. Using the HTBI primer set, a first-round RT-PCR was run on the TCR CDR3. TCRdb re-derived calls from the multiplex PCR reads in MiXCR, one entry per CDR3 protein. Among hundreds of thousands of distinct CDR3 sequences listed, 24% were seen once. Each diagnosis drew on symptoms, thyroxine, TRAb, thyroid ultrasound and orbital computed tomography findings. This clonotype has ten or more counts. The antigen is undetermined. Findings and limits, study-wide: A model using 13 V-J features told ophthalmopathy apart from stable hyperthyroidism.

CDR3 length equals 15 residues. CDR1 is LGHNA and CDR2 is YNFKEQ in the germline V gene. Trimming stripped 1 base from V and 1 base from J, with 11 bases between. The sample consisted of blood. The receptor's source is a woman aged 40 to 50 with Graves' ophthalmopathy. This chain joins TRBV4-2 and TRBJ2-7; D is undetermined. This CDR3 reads CASSQVGFVSYEQYF. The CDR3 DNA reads TGTGCCAGCAGCCAAGTTGGATTCGTATCCTACGAGCAGTACTTC.